Listed here are 2 T cell receptor beta chains from one sample, sequenced in a study of monozygotic twins with inflammatory bowel disease. TCRdb reanalyzed the 5' RACE reads, giving one entry per CDR3 protein sequence and no DNA. Its table records around 450,000 distinct CDR3 sequences. Material for sequencing was blood. The source is a human donor with ulcerative colitis or Crohn's disease, or a healthy co-twin of an affected twin (not recorded which).

This chain links TRBV5-5 with TRBJ2-1; TCRdb selects TRBD2, and the lack of DNA leaves this call unchecked. Germline CDR1 and CDR2: SGHKS and YYEKEE (reference sequence). CDR3 length: 15 amino acids. CDR3 in amino acids: CASSWGLAGLNEQFF.

The V gene is TRBV6-2 or TRBV6-3, the J gene TRBJ1-5; checking the TCRdb D call of TRBD1 is not possible without DNA. The CDR3 is 13 amino acids. CDR1 is MNHEY, CDR2 SVGEGT, per germline. This CDR3 is CATKWTGNQPQHF.